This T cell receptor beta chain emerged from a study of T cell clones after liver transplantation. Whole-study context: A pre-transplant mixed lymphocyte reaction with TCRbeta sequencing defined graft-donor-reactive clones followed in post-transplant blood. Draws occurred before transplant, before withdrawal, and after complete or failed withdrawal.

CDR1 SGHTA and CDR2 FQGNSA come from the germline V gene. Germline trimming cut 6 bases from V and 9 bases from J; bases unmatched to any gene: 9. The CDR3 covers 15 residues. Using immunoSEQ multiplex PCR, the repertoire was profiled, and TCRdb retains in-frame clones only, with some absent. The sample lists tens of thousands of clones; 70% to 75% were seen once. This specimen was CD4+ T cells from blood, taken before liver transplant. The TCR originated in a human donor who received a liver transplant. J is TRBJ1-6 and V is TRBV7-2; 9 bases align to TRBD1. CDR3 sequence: CASRTTGGWGSPLHF. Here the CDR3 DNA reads TGTGCCAGCAGAACCACAGGGGGCTGGGGTTCACCCCTCCACTTT.